The 19 T cell receptor beta chains below come from one sample, sequenced in a study of graft-versus-host responses after intestinal transplantation. For these receptors, no antigen is known. Clones were read by immunoSEQ multiplex PCR, and TCRdb kept only the in-frame ones, dropping some. The profile shows around 110,000 clones, around 94% of them singletons. Sample: unstimulated CD8+ T cells sorted from spleen or lymph node cells, taken before transplant. Source of these receptors: a human donor who was the organ donor for an intestinal transplant.

This chain uses TRBV7-2 with TRBJ2-1; the D gene is possibly TRBD2 (5 bases). The CDR3 spans 16 residues. The germline V gene encodes CDR1 SGHTA and CDR2 FQGNSA. Between the trimmed V and J ends, which lost 5 bases and 2 bases, there was a span of 16 bases. The CDR3 DNA is TGTGCCAGCAGCCCGGCAGGAGGTTTTCCCTACAATGAGCAGTTCTTC. It is translated as CASSPAGGFPYNEQFF.

The chain recombines TRBV27 with TRBJ2-3; unclear D gene. Per germline, CDR1 MNHEY and CDR2 SMNVEV (reference sequence). The CDR3 covers 14 residues. V was clipped by 0 bases and J by 6 bases, with 10 bases between them. CDR3 coding DNA: TGTGCCAGCAGTTTATCGGTGTCGTGGGATACGCAGTATTTT. Encoded protein: CASSLSVSWDTQYF.

The chain links TRBV29-1 to TRBJ1-2; D is unclear. The CDR3 has 10 residues. Germline V gene data show CDR1 as SQVTM and CDR2 as ANQGSEA. V was trimmed by 3 bases and J by 5 bases, leaving 4 bases between them. Here the CDR3 DNA reads TGCAGCGTTGAGAAGTATGGCTACACCTTC. This gives the protein CSVEKYGYTF.

A single count supports this clone. The CDR3 loop reads CASIGQANTGELFF. The CDR3 DNA reads TGTGCCAGCATAGGACAGGCGAACACCGGGGAGCTGTTTTTT. This chain links TRBV2 with TRBJ2-2, with 7 bases matching TRBD1. The CDR3 loop spans 14 amino acids. V dropped 7 bases and J dropped 0; count of bases not matched to a gene: 2. CDR1 is SNHLY, CDR2 FYNNEI, per germline.

CDR3 DNA: TGTGCCAGCAGCTCTATGACAGGGGCTATGGAAAAACTGTTTTTT. This translates into CASSSMTGAMEKLFF. V gene TRBV7-9 combines with J gene TRBJ1-4; the match to TRBD1 covers 8 bases. The V gene's germline CDR1 is SEHNR and CDR2 FQNEAQ (reference sequence). The CDR3 covers 15 residues. The junction had 9 bases not matched to a gene; V was cut back by 4 bases and J by 8 bases.

J is TRBJ1-2 and V is TRBV5-1; 10 bases are shared with TRBD1. V shed 3 bases and J 6 bases; nucleotides not matched to a gene: 5. The germline V gene encodes CDR1 SGHRS and CDR2 YFSETQ. The CDR3 covers 14 residues. The DNA of the CDR3 is TGCGCCAGCAGCTCAGCGACAGGGGGCGATGGCTACACCTTC. Translation: CASSSATGGDGYTF.

The chain recombines TRBV7-9 with TRBJ1-1; no clear D gene. CDR3 length: 13 residues. V shed 5 bases and J shed 0 bases, with 7 bases lying between them. The V gene's germline CDR1 is SEHNR and CDR2 FQNEAQ (reference sequence). As DNA, the CDR3 is TGTGCCAGCAGCCCCATGTTGAACACTGAAGCTTTCTTT. This encodes CASSPMLNTEAFF.

This chain joins TRBV19 and TRBJ2-1, with unresolved D. Germline V gives CDR1 LNHDA, CDR2 SQIVND (reference sequence). Between the trimmed V and J ends, which lost 7 bases and 7 bases, there was a span of 8 bases. The length of the CDR3 is 11 residues. DNA for the CDR3: TGTGCCAGTATATCGGATAATGAGCAGTTCTTC. This sequence encodes CASISDNEQFF.

The sample holds a few counts of this clone. The V gene is TRBV6-1, the J gene TRBJ2-7; tentatively, D is TRBD2 (5 bases). Germline values: CDR1 MNHNS, CDR2 SASEGT. Trimming shortened V by 3 bases and J by 0 bases, and 6 bases separated the two germline ends. This CDR3 contains 13 residues. Written as DNA, the CDR3 is TGTGCCAGCAGTGACCGGGACTCCTACGAGCAGTACTTC. Translated, it gives CASSDRDSYEQYF.

Points on this clone: Within the sample, other DNA sequences also encode this same CDR3. The gene calls are TRBV19 and TRBJ2-1; 15 nucleotides agree with TRBD2. V was pared by 3 bases and J by 12 bases, with 0 bases of the junction left unmatched. This CDR3 has 13 residues. Germline V gene data show CDR1 as LNHDA and CDR2 as SQIVND (reference sequence). In DNA form, the CDR3 reads TGTGCCAGTAGTATGGGACTAGCGGGAGGGCAGTTCTTC. Its protein is CASSMGLAGGQFF.

The chain recombines TRBV27 with TRBJ2-2, with D maybe TRBD1 (5 bases). Germline loops: CDR1 MNHEY, CDR2 SMNVEV (reference sequence). Trimming removed 5 bases from V and 4 bases from J, with 14 bases in between. The length of the CDR3 is 15 residues. This CDR3 is CASSPRTLSTGELFF. The CDR3 DNA reads TGTGCCAGCAGTCCCAGGACATTGTCCACCGGGGAGCTGTTTTTT.

The chain has TRBV27 and TRBJ2-3; TRBD2 matches 16 bases. This CDR3 has 17 amino acids. The V gene's germline CDR1 is MNHEY and CDR2 SMNVEV (reference sequence). V shed 9 bases, J shed 9 bases, and the junction held 15 bases outside the gene matches. CDR3 in DNA: TGTGCCAGTACCGGACCCGGGACTAGCGGGAGGGCCGGAACGCAGTATTTT. Encoded protein: CASTGPGTSGRAGTQYF.

The gene calls are TRBV6-5 and TRBJ1-1; 9 nucleotides match TRBD1. The germline V gene has CDR1 MNHEY and CDR2 SVGAGI. The CDR3 runs 15 residues. Trimming took 4 bases from V and 1 from J; bases not matched to a gene: 4. The CDR3 nucleotides are TGTGCCAGCAGTTCCGGGACAGGGACGAACACTGAAGCTTTCTTT. Protein product: CASSSGTGTNTEAFF.

The chain couples TRBV9 to TRBJ2-6; no reliable D call. The CDR3 length is 16 residues. V lost 1 base, J lost 1 base, and 9 bases lay in between. Germline V CDR1 and CDR2: SGDLS, YYNGEE. The CDR3 region has the DNA TGTGCCAGCAGCGTACCCCGCTCATCTGGGGCCAACGTCCTGACTTTC. Encoded protein: CASSVPRSSGANVLTF. Filled out from reference TRBV9 and TRBJ2-6, the complete variable domain reads DSGVTQTPKHLITATGQRVTLRCSPRSGDLSVYWYQQSLDQGLQFLIQYYNGEERAKGNILERFSAQQFPDLHSELNLSSLELGDSALYFCASSVPRSSGANVLTFGAGSRLTVL.

The CDR3 is CASSQQPGELFF. The CDR3 region has the DNA TGCGCCAGCAGCCAACAGCCCGGGGAGCTGTTTTTT. The rearrangement uses TRBV4-1 and TRBJ2-2; D unresolved. Deletions cut 2 bases from V and 6 bases from J, with 4 bases between. CDR3 length: 12 residues. Germline CDR1 is MGHRA and CDR2 is YSYEKL.

This sequence joins TRBV7-8 and TRBJ2-7, with TRBD1 matching 9 bases. CDR1 is SGHVS and CDR2 is FQNEAQ in the germline V gene. The CDR3 consists of 17 residues. V lost 3 bases and J lost 1; bases outside the gene matches: 10. The CDR3 is CASSFFHRGRSSYEQYF. The CDR3 DNA reads TGTGCCAGCAGCTTTTTTCACAGGGGGCGTAGTTCCTACGAGCAGTACTTC.

The chain is built from TRBV13 and TRBJ2-3, with 9 bases lining up with TRBD1. After removal of 4 bases from V and 8 bases from J, the junction contained 7 bases not matched to a gene. The V gene's germline CDR1 is PRHDT and CDR2 FYEKMQ (reference sequence). The length of the CDR3 is 14 residues. The CDR3 protein is CASSWDRVVATQYF. CDR3 DNA: TGTGCCAGCAGCTGGGACAGGGTAGTGGCTACGCAGTATTTT.

The rearrangement links TRBV29-1 to TRBJ1-1; D is unresolved. V dropped 7 bases and J dropped 1 base, with 7 bases sitting between them. The CDR3 is made up of 11 amino acids. Germline V gene lookup returns CDR1 SQVTM and CDR2 ANQGSEA. The CDR3 protein is CSAGENTEAFF. As DNA, the CDR3 is TGCAGCGCCGGTGAGAACACTGAAGCTTTCTTT. Complete variable domain (other parts from reference TRBV29-1 and TRBJ1-1): SAVISQKPSRDICQRGTSLTIQCQVDSQVTMMFWYRQQPGQSLTLIATANQGSEATYESGFVIDKFPISRPNLTFSTLTVSNMSPEDSSIYLCSAGENTEAFFGQGTRLTVV.

This chain connects TRBV11-2 to TRBJ2-7; the match to TRBD1 covers 7 bases. From germline, CDR1 is SGHAT and CDR2 FQNNGV. The ends lost 4 bases at V and 4 bases at J; junction bases unmatched: 4. The CDR3 loop spans 13 amino acids. DNA for the CDR3: TGTGCCAGCAGCTCCGGACAGGTATACGAGCAGTACTTC. As protein: CASSSGQVYEQYF. Full variable domain (outside the CDR3, taken from reference TRBV11-2 and TRBJ2-7): EAGVAQSPRYKIIEKRQSVAFWCNPISGHATLYWYQQILGQGPKLLIQFQNNGVVDDSQLPKDRFSAERLKGVDSTLKIQPAKLEDSAVYLCASSSGQVYEQYFGPGTRLTVT.